This TCR beta chain was identified in a study of early T cells in non-severe SARS-CoV-2 infection. This clonotype was counted ten times or more. No antigen is known for it. TCRdb used MiXCR to reprocess the 5' RACE reads, holding one entry per CDR3 protein. The table lists some 40,000 distinct CDR3 sequences, about 3.9% of them singletons. Overall study results and limits: VDJdb matching skewed toward anti-spike CD8 responses, missing private and CD4 specificities.

The CDR3 spans 17 residues. Germline V gene data show CDR1 as SGHNT and CDR2 as YYREEE (reference sequence). V dropped 3 bases and J dropped 2 bases, with 20 bases sitting between them. The chain carries TRBV5-4 and TRBJ2-5, with a tentative D call TRBD2 (5 bases). Sequencing input: whole blood. This receptor was identified in an adult who was a healthcare worker with PCR-confirmed SARS-CoV-2 infection or an uninfected control (not recorded which). The CDR3 region has the DNA TGTGCCAGCAGCTCTTCCCCAGCAGGTGGGGAGCAAGAGACCCAGTACTTC. As protein: CASSSSPAGGEQETQYF.